The rows below give T cell receptor beta chains drawn from one sample of a study of cytomegalovirus exposure and HLA in healthy donors. Measured with immunoSEQ multiplex PCR; TCRdb has only the in-frame clones, and not every one. There are over 150,000 clones in the sample; roughly 80% occur only once, and around 2.8% lies in the top ten. The sequencing input was PBMCs. The receptors were sampled from a woman younger than 30 in good health and CMV-seropositive. Both conserved end residues are part of each CDR3. D genes are given only for firm matches. A row's size may be missing; if present it is once, few, many or a size class.

d_gene: -; v_gene: TRBV5-6; j_gene: TRBJ1-1; abundance: -; CDR3nt: TGTGCCAGCAGCCCGCCAGGTGGAGGGAGTGAAGCTTTCTTT; CDR3aa: CASSPPGGGSEAFF
d_gene: -; v_gene: TRBV28; j_gene: TRBJ1-6; abundance: many; CDR3nt: TGTGCCAGCAGTCCCCCAGGGCTATCAAATTCACCCCTCCACTTT; CDR3aa: CASSPPGLSNSPLHF
d_gene: -; v_gene: TRBV18; j_gene: TRBJ1-2; abundance: few; CDR3nt: TGTGCCAGCTCACCACGACTCGGATTAGATCTATACTACACCTTC; CDR3aa: CASSPRLGLDLYYTF
d_gene: -; v_gene: TRBV7-3; j_gene: TRBJ2-3; abundance: -; CDR3nt: TGTGCCAGCAGCTTAGTGCCGGGAACAGATACGCAGTATTTT; CDR3aa: CASSLVPGTDTQYF
d_gene: -; v_gene: TRBV6-1; j_gene: TRBJ1-6; abundance: -; CDR3nt: TGTGCCAGCAGTGAAGCACAGGCTAATAGTTCACCCCTCCACTTT; CDR3aa: CASSEAQANSSPLHF
d_gene: TRBD2; v_gene: TRBV19; j_gene: TRBJ2-3; abundance: -; CDR3nt: TGTGCCTCTGTAGCGGGGGACTATACGCAGTATTTT; CDR3aa: CASVAGDYTQYF
d_gene: -; v_gene: TRBV18; j_gene: TRBJ2-3; abundance: few; CDR3nt: TGTGCCAGCACAAATCCTAGCACAGATACGCAGTATTTT; CDR3aa: CASTNPSTDTQYF
d_gene: TRBD2; v_gene: TRBV4-2; j_gene: TRBJ2-7; abundance: -; CDR3nt: TGTGCCAGCACAAGCGGGGGGGTCAACGAGCAGTACTTC; CDR3aa: CASTSGGVNEQYF
d_gene: TRBD1; v_gene: TRBV9; j_gene: TRBJ2-5; abundance: -; CDR3nt: TGTGCCAGCAGCGTAGGGACCGGGACAGGGGTGGAGACCCAGTACTTC; CDR3aa: CASSVGTGTGVETQYF
d_gene: TRBD1; v_gene: TRBV9; j_gene: TRBJ2-2; abundance: -; CDR3nt: TGTGCCAGCAGCGTAGGAGACAGGGGGCTGAACACCGGGGAGCTGTTTTTT; CDR3aa: CASSVGDRGLNTGELFF
d_gene: -; v_gene: TRBV4-1; j_gene: TRBJ2-2; abundance: -; CDR3nt: TGCGCCAGCAGCCAACGGAACACCGGGGAGCTGTTTTTT; CDR3aa: CASSQRNTGELFF
d_gene: TRBD1; v_gene: TRBV6-1; j_gene: TRBJ1-6; abundance: -; CDR3nt: TGTGCCAGCAGTTGGGACAGGGTCAATTCACCCCTCCACTTT; CDR3aa: CASSWDRVNSPLHF
d_gene: -; v_gene: TRBV4-1; j_gene: TRBJ1-1; abundance: once; CDR3nt: TGCGCCAGCGTTCAGAGAGAGTCGGGATGGGGGAACACTGAAGCTTTCTTT; CDR3aa: CASVQRESGWGNTEAFF
d_gene: -; v_gene: TRBV2; j_gene: TRBJ2-2; abundance: -; CDR3nt: TGTGCCAGCAGTGCGGGAACTCGCCAGCAAGGGGGCGGGGAGCTGTTTTTT; CDR3aa: CASSAGTRQQGGGELFF
d_gene: -; v_gene: TRBV5-4; j_gene: TRBJ1-6; abundance: -; CDR3nt: TGTGCCAGCAGCTTGGGGGGGGTAGGTTCACCCCTCCACTTT; CDR3aa: CASSLGGVGSPLHF
d_gene: TRBD2; v_gene: TRBV6-1; j_gene: TRBJ2-7; abundance: -; CDR3nt: TGTGCCAGCAGGACTAGCGGCCTTTACGAGCAGTACTTC; CDR3aa: CASRTSGLYEQYF
d_gene: -; v_gene: TRBV4-3; j_gene: TRBJ2-3; abundance: -; CDR3nt: TGCGCCAGCAGCCAAGACACAGGGCCGAGCACAGATACGCAGTATTTT; CDR3aa: CASSQDTGPSTDTQYF
d_gene: -; v_gene: TRBV5-4; j_gene: TRBJ2-1; abundance: -; CDR3nt: TGTGCCAGCAGCTTGTCACGGGGTTCGGCGCTTGAGCAGTTCTTC; CDR3aa: CASSLSRGSALEQFF
d_gene: TRBD1; v_gene: TRBV25-1; j_gene: TRBJ2-7; abundance: few; CDR3nt: TGTGCCAGCAGTGACGGCAGGGGGTTTTACCACGAGCAGTACTTC; CDR3aa: CASSDGRGFYHEQYF
d_gene: -; v_gene: TRBV2; j_gene: TRBJ1-6; abundance: -; CDR3nt: TGTGCCAGCAGTCCCCCGAAGGGGGATAATTCACCCCTCCACTTT; CDR3aa: CASSPPKGDNSPLHF
d_gene: -; v_gene: TRBV19; j_gene: TRBJ1-5; abundance: -; CDR3nt: TGTGCCAGTATGAATGGACAGAACGGTCAGCCCCAGCATTTT; CDR3aa: CASMNGQNGQPQHF
d_gene: -; v_gene: TRBV7-8; j_gene: TRBJ2-7; abundance: -; CDR3nt: TGTGCCAGCAGCTTAGAAGGTAGGAGTTCCTACGAGCAGTACTTC; CDR3aa: CASSLEGRSSYEQYF
d_gene: -; v_gene: TRBV14; j_gene: TRBJ2-3; abundance: -; CDR3nt: TGTGCCAGCAGCCAAGCCCATCCAGGGTTGGGGCAAGATACGCAGTATTTT; CDR3aa: CASSQAHPGLGQDTQYF
d_gene: -; v_gene: TRBV2; j_gene: TRBJ2-3; abundance: -; CDR3nt: TGTGCCAGCAGTGCCGACAGGCCGGGGACAGATACGCAGTATTTT; CDR3aa: CASSADRPGTDTQYF
d_gene: -; v_gene: TRBV19; j_gene: TRBJ1-4; abundance: -; CDR3nt: TGTGCCACTAGAACAGCTGCAACTAATGAAAAACTGTTTTTT; CDR3aa: CATRTAATNEKLFF
d_gene: -; v_gene: TRBV15; j_gene: TRBJ2-3; abundance: -; CDR3nt: TGTGCCACCAGCGGTGGAGGGACGCCTAGCACAGATACGCAGTATTTT; CDR3aa: CATSGGGTPSTDTQYF
d_gene: TRBD1; v_gene: TRBV18; j_gene: TRBJ2-1; abundance: -; CDR3nt: TGTGCCACCGGAAGGGACAGGGGCTCCTACAATGAGCAGTTCTTC; CDR3aa: CATGRDRGSYNEQFF
d_gene: -; v_gene: TRBV7-2; j_gene: TRBJ1-2; abundance: -; CDR3nt: TGTGCCAGCAGCTGGGGCCGGGGGTCGCCTTCCTATGGCTACACCTTC; CDR3aa: CASSWGRGSPSYGYTF
d_gene: -; v_gene: TRBV27; j_gene: TRBJ2-1; abundance: -; CDR3nt: TGTGCCACCACAGAATACAATGAGCAGTTCTTC; CDR3aa: CATTEYNEQFF
d_gene: -; v_gene: TRBV18; j_gene: TRBJ2-7; abundance: -; CDR3nt: TGTGCCAGCTCACCCGACAGCAGCTCCTACGAGCAGTACTTC; CDR3aa: CASSPDSSSYEQYF
d_gene: -; v_gene: TRBV4-2; j_gene: TRBJ1-1; abundance: -; CDR3nt: TGTGCCAGCAGCCAGGCTGACAGACGCACTGAAGCTTTCTTT; CDR3aa: CASSQADRRTEAFF
d_gene: -; v_gene: TRBV19; j_gene: TRBJ1-6; abundance: few; CDR3nt: TGTGCCAGTAGTGGTCAGGGTAATAATTCACCCCTCCACTTT; CDR3aa: CASSGQGNNSPLHF
d_gene: TRBD1; v_gene: TRBV27; j_gene: TRBJ1-4; abundance: -; CDR3nt: TGTGCCAGCAAGACGGACAGGGGAGGTGAAAAACTGTTTTTT; CDR3aa: CASKTDRGGEKLFF
d_gene: TRBD2; v_gene: TRBV4-2; j_gene: TRBJ2-7; abundance: few; CDR3nt: TGTGCCAGCAGCCAAGCTAGCGGGGGGGCCAACGAGCAGTACTTC; CDR3aa: CASSQASGGANEQYF
d_gene: TRBD2; v_gene: TRBV10-2; j_gene: TRBJ2-1; abundance: -; CDR3nt: TGCGCCAGCAGTGAGTCGCGCGGGGGGCGATTCCCCGAGCAGTTCTTC; CDR3aa: CASSESRGGRFPEQFF
d_gene: -; v_gene: TRBV9; j_gene: TRBJ1-4; abundance: once; CDR3nt: TGTGCCAGCAGCCCGGGCGGGGAAAAACTGTTTTTT; CDR3aa: CASSPGGEKLFF
d_gene: TRBD1; v_gene: TRBV2; j_gene: TRBJ2-1; abundance: -; CDR3nt: TGTGCCAGTACAGGGGGCGTATTCAATGAGCAGTTCTTC; CDR3aa: CASTGGVFNEQFF
d_gene: -; v_gene: TRBV6-5; j_gene: TRBJ1-6; abundance: -; CDR3nt: TGTGCCAGCAGTCGGGGGGGCGCTTCACCCCTCCACTTT; CDR3aa: CASSRGGASPLHF
d_gene: TRBD2; v_gene: TRBV7-3; j_gene: TRBJ2-7; abundance: -; CDR3nt: TGTGCCAGCAGCTTAACACGGGGGGGACCCTACGAGCAGTACTTC; CDR3aa: CASSLTRGGPYEQYF
d_gene: TRBD1; v_gene: TRBV4-2; j_gene: TRBJ2-7; abundance: -; CDR3nt: TGTGCCAGCAGCGACCGGGACAGGGATGCGGGTGAGCAGTACTTC; CDR3aa: CASSDRDRDAGEQYF
d_gene: -; v_gene: TRBV18; j_gene: TRBJ2-5; abundance: -; CDR3nt: TGTGCCAGCTCACCAATGACTCTCCAAGAGACCCAGTACTTC; CDR3aa: CASSPMTLQETQYF
d_gene: -; v_gene: TRBV28; j_gene: TRBJ1-5; abundance: -; CDR3nt: TGTGCCAGCAGTTCGCGGATATATAGCAATCAGCCCCAGCATTTT; CDR3aa: CASSSRIYSNQPQHF
d_gene: TRBD1; v_gene: TRBV6-1; j_gene: TRBJ2-3; abundance: -; CDR3nt: TGTGCCAGCCGACAGGGGGGGGTAGGCACAGATACGCAGTATTTT; CDR3aa: CASRQGGVGTDTQYF
d_gene: TRBD1; v_gene: TRBV5-1; j_gene: TRBJ1-1; abundance: once; CDR3nt: TGCGCCAGCAGCCAGGGGGGCGGGACCACTGAAGCTTTCTTT; CDR3aa: CASSQGGGTTEAFF
d_gene: TRBD1; v_gene: TRBV5-1; j_gene: TRBJ2-1; abundance: -; CDR3nt: TGCGCCAGCAGCCCGGTCCGGGACAGCGGAACCAATGAGCAGTTCTTC; CDR3aa: CASSPVRDSGTNEQFF
d_gene: -; v_gene: TRBV7-9; j_gene: TRBJ2-1; abundance: -; CDR3nt: TGTGCCAGCAGCCCTCCCGGACGGGACACCCTTTATTACAATGAGCAGTTCTTC; CDR3aa: CASSPPGRDTLYYNEQFF
d_gene: TRBD1; v_gene: TRBV7-9; j_gene: TRBJ1-2; abundance: few; CDR3nt: TGTGCCAGCAGGTTGGGACAGGGGGCTAAGACCTTC; CDR3aa: CASRLGQGAKTF
d_gene: -; v_gene: TRBV10-3; j_gene: TRBJ1-2; abundance: few; CDR3nt: TGTGCCATCAGTGAGTCGGCTGCGCAGGGACAAGGCTACACCTTC; CDR3aa: CAISESAAQGQGYTF
d_gene: -; v_gene: TRBV6-1; j_gene: TRBJ1-1; abundance: -; CDR3nt: TGTGCCAGCAGTGAGGCGTTCCGGGCTGAAGCTTTCTTT; CDR3aa: CASSEAFRAEAFF
d_gene: -; v_gene: TRBV5-6; j_gene: TRBJ1-2; abundance: -; CDR3nt: -; CDR3aa: CASSFGRGTDTF
d_gene: TRBD1; v_gene: TRBV27; j_gene: TRBJ1-1; abundance: -; CDR3nt: TGTGCCAGCAGTCCACAGGGGGCAGACACTGAAGCTTTCTTT; CDR3aa: CASSPQGADTEAFF
d_gene: -; v_gene: TRBV4-3; j_gene: TRBJ2-3; abundance: -; CDR3nt: TGCGCCAGCAGCCAAGATGGTGCGGGGCGCTACACAGATACGCAGTATTTT; CDR3aa: CASSQDGAGRYTDTQYF
d_gene: TRBD2; v_gene: TRBV27; j_gene: TRBJ2-3; abundance: -; CDR3nt: TGTGCCAGCAGTTCCCCGAGGCGGGGGGGCACAGATACGCAGTATTTT; CDR3aa: CASSSPRRGGTDTQYF
d_gene: TRBD1; v_gene: TRBV18; j_gene: TRBJ1-1; abundance: once; CDR3nt: TGTGCCAGCTCACCAGTCCGGGACAGGGGAACTTACACTGAAGCTTTCTTT; CDR3aa: CASSPVRDRGTYTEAFF
d_gene: TRBD1; v_gene: TRBV6-5; j_gene: TRBJ1-1; abundance: -; CDR3nt: TGTGCCAGCAGCTTGACAGGGCGGACTGAAGCTTTCTTT; CDR3aa: CASSLTGRTEAFF